The entry below describes one TCR beta chain. Its antigen is not known. Assay: immunoSEQ multiplex PCR; the TCRdb copy retains only in-frame clones and omits some. The sample has over 110,000 clones, 92% seen once. There are 16 residues in the CDR3. V trimming: 4 bases; J trimming: 1 base; junction bases outside the gene matches: 9. Germline V gene data show CDR1 as MNHNS and CDR2 as SASEGT. Combined were second doses at about 4 or about 12 weeks. The sample comes from a study of T cell responses to AZD1222 COVID-19 vaccine. Study conclusions and caveats: There were vaccine-associated CD4 TCRs across spike, dominant at 160-218 and 743-854.

The sequence derives from an adult who received the AZD1222 COVID-19 vaccine. This sample comprised peripheral blood, obtained 28 days after the second AZD1222 dose. V gene TRBV6-1 combines with J gene TRBJ2-7, with 8 bases that match TRBD2. The CDR3 DNA is TGTGCCAGCAGTGCATATCTAAGCGGGGGATCCTACGAGCAGTACGTC. Its protein is CASSAYLSGGSYEQYV.